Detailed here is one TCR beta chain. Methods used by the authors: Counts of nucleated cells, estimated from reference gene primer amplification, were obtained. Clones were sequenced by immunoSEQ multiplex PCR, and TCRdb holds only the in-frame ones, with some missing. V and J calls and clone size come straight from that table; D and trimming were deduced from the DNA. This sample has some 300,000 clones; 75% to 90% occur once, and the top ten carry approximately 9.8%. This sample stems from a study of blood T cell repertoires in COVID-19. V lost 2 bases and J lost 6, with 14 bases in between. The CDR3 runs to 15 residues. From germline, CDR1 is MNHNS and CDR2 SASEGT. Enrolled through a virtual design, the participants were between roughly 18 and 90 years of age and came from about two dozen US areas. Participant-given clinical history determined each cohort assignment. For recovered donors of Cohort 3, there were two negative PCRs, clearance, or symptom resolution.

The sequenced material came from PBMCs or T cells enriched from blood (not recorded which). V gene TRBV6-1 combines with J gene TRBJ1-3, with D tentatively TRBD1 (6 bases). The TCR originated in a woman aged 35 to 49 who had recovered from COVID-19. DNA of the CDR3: TGTGCCAGCAGTGAAATGGGGGCGCCTTCAAACACCATATATTTT. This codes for CASSEMGAPSNTIYF.